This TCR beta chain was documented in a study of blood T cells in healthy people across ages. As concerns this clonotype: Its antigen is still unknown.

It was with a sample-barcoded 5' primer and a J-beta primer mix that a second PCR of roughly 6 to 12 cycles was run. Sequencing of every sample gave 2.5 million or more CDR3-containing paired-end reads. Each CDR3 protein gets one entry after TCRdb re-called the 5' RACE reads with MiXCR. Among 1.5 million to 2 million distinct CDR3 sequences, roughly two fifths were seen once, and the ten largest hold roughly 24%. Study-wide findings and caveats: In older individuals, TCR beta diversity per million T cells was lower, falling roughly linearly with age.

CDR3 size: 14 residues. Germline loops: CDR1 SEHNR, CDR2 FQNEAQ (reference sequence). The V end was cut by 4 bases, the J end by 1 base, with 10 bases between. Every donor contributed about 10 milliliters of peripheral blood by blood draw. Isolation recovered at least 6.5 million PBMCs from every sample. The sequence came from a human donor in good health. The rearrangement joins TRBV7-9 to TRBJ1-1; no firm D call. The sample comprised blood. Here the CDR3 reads CASSSRQRNTEAFF. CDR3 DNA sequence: TGTGCCAGCAGCTCCCGTCAGAGGAACACTGAAGCTTTCTTT. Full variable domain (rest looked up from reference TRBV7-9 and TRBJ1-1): DTGVSQNPRHKITKRGQNVTFRCDPISEHNRLYWYRQTLGQGPEFLTYFQNEAQLEKSRLLSDRFSAERPKGSFSTLEIQRTEQGDSAMYLCASSSRQRNTEAFFGQGTRLTVV.